This T cell receptor (beta chain) emerged from a study of radiotherapy plus CTLA-4 blockade in lung cancer. General observations from the study: Clones derived from tumor TCRs expanded in blood after radiotherapy plus ipilimumab.

Sequencing was performed with immunoSEQ multiplex PCR; in TCRdb, only in-frame clones are kept and a portion is missing. The table records about 120,000 clones, around 90% of them present only once. On this clone itself: Antigen: not known.

This CDR3 spans 13 amino acids. The germline CDR1 and CDR2 sequences are SGHDT and YYEEEE. The V end lost 0 bases, the J end lost 7 bases, and 10 bases lay between the germline ends. Specimen: peripheral blood, collected from a patient treated with radiotherapy plus ipilimumab. The chain couples TRBV5-6 to TRBJ1-1, with D uncertain. The clonotype originates from a human donor with non-small cell lung cancer that progressed on radiotherapy plus ipilimumab. This CDR3 is CASSLGTANEAFF. CDR3 nucleotide sequence: TGTGCCAGCAGCTTGGGTACGGCCAATGAAGCTTTCTTT.